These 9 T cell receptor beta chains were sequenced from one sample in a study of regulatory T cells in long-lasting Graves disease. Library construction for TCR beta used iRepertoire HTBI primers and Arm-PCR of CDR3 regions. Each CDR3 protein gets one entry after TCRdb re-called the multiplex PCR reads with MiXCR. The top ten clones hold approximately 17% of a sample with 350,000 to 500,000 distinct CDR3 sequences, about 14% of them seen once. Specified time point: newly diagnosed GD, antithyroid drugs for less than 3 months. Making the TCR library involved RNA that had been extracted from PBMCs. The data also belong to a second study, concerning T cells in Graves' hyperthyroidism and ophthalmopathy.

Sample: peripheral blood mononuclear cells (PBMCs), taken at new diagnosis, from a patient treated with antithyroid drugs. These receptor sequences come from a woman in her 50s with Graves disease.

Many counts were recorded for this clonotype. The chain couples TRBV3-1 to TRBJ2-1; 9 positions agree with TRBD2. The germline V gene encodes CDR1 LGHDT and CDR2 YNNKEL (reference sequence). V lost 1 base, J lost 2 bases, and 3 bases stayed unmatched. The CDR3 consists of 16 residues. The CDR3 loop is CASSQGGTSTYNEQFF. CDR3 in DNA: TGTGCCAGCAGCCAAGGCGGGACTAGCACCTACAATGAGCAGTTCTTC.

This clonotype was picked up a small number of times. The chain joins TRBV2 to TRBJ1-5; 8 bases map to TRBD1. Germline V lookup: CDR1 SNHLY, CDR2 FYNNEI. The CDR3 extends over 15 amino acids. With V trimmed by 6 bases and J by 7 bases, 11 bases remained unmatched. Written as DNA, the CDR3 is TGTGCCAGCAGGACAGGGGACGTCCTAGCACAGCCCCAGCATTTT. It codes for CASRTGDVLAQPQHF. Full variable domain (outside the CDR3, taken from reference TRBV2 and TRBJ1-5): EPEVTQTPSHQVTQMGQEVILRCVPISNHLYFYWYRQILGQKVEFLVSFYNNEISEKSEIFDDQFSVERPDGSNFTLKIRSTKLEDSAMYFCASRTGDVLAQPQHFGDGTRLSIL.

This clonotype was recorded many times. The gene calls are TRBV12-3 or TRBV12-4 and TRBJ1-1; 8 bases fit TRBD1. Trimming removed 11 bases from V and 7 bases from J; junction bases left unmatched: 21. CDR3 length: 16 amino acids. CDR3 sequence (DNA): TGTGCCCCCATGCCTGGGACAGGCCTTCGGGAGGGTGAAGCTTTCTTT. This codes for CAPMPGTGLREGEAFF.

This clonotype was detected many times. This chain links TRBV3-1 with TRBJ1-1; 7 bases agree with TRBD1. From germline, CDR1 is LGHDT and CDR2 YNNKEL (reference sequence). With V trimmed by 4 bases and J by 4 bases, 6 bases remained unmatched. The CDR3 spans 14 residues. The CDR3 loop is CASSLSDRITEAFF. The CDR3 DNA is TGTGCCAGCAGCCTCTCGGACAGGATCACTGAAGCTTTCTTT.

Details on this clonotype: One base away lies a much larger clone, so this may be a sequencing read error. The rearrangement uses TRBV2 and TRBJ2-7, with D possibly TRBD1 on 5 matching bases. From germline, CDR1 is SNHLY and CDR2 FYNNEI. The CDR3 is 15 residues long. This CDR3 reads CASRQGRDRSYKQYF. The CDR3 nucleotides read TGTGCCAGCAGGCAGGGCAGGGATCGCTCCTACAAGCAGTACTTC.

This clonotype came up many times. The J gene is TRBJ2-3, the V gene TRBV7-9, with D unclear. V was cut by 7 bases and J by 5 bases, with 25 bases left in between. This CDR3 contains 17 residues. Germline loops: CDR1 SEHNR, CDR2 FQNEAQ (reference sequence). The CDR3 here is CASTAGEPRLRRDTQYF. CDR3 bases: TGTGCCAGCACCGCTGGAGAGCCACGTCTGCGAAGAGATACGCAGTATTTT. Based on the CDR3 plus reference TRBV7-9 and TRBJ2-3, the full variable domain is DTGVSQNPRHKITKRGQNVTFRCDPISEHNRLYWYRQTLGQGPEFLTYFQNEAQLEKSRLLSDRFSAERPKGSFSTLEIQRTEQGDSAMYLCASTAGEPRLRRDTQYFGPGTRLTVL.

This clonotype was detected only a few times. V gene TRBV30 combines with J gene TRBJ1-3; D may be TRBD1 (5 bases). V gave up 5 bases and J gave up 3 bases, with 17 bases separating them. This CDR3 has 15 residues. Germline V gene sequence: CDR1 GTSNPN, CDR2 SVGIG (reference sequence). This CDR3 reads CAWGRSGVDGNTIYF. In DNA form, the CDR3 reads TGTGCCTGGGGAAGGTCGGGGGTGGATGGAAACACCATATATTTT.

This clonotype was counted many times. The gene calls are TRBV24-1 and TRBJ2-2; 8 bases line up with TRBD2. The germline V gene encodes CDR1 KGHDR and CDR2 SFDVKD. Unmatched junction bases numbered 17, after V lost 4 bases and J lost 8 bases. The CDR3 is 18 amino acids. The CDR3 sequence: CATSDFPGRAGAPGELFF. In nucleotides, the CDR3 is TGTGCCACCAGTGACTTCCCCGGTAGAGCGGGAGCTCCTGGGGAGCTGTTTTTT.

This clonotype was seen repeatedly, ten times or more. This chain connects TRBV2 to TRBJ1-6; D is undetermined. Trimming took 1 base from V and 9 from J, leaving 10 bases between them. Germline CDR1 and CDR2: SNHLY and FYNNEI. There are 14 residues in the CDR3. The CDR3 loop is CASSEGVLGSPLHF. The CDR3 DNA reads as TGTGCCAGCAGTGAAGGGGTACTCGGTTCACCCCTCCACTTT.